This is a list of T cell receptor beta chains from one sample in a study of blood T cell repertoires in COVID-19. Libraries were prepared by immunoSEQ multiplex PCR; TCRdb keeps only in-frame clonotypes and omits some of them. Of tens of thousands of clones listed, approximately 80% are singletons. The sequencing input was peripheral blood. The receptors shown here come from a man in his thirties or forties with COVID-19, enrolled during active disease. CDR3s include the opening cysteine and the closing phenylalanine or tryptophan. Fields, in order: clone size, D gene, J gene, V gene, CDR3 protein, CDR3 DNA. The D gene is left open where the match is weak. Size is stated for part of the rows, as once, few or many counts, or as a class when the clone is expanded.

clone_size: .; d_call: TRBD2; j_call: TRBJ2-5; v_call: TRBV3-1/TRBV3-2; cdr3_aa: CASSQGLAGGKQTQYF; cdr3_nt: TGTGCCAGCAGCCAAGGACTAGCGGGAGGCAAGCAGACCCAGTACTTC
clone_size: once; d_call: .; j_call: TRBJ1-1; v_call: TRBV7-9; cdr3_aa: CASSLRTRKGGGGTEAFF; cdr3_nt: TGTGCCAGCAGCTTGAGGACTCGAAAAGGAGGCGGTGGCACTGAAGCTTTCTTT
clone_size: .; d_call: TRBD1; j_call: TRBJ1-5; v_call: TRBV30; cdr3_aa: CAWWTGLSNQPQHF; cdr3_nt: TGTGCCTGGTGGACAGGCTTAAGCAATCAGCCCCAGCATTTT
clone_size: few; d_call: .; j_call: TRBJ1-2; v_call: TRBV6-2/TRBV6-3; cdr3_aa: CASSYFIETGGYTF; cdr3_nt: TGTGCCAGCAGTTACTTCATTGAGACTGGAGGTTACACCTTC
clone_size: .; d_call: TRBD2; j_call: TRBJ2-2; v_call: TRBV12-3/TRBV12-4; cdr3_aa: CASKAGDTGELFF; cdr3_nt: TGTGCCAGCAAGGCGGGAGACACCGGGGAGCTGTTTTTT
clone_size: .; d_call: TRBD2; j_call: TRBJ2-7; v_call: TRBV5-1; cdr3_aa: CASSAGTSGVGLYEQYF; cdr3_nt: TGCGCCAGCAGCGCCGGGACTAGCGGTGTTGGACTTTACGAGCAGTACTTC
clone_size: .; d_call: TRBD2; j_call: TRBJ2-1; v_call: TRBV5-1; cdr3_aa: CASSLELAGGGDEQFF; cdr3_nt: TGCGCCAGCAGCCTGGAATTGGCGGGGGGCGGGGATGAGCAGTTCTTC
clone_size: .; d_call: .; j_call: TRBJ1-1; v_call: TRBV29-1; cdr3_aa: CSVDSTEAFF; cdr3_nt: TGCAGCGTTGATAGCACTGAAGCTTTCTTT
clone_size: .; d_call: TRBD1; j_call: TRBJ2-7; v_call: TRBV28; cdr3_aa: CASSPSTGLGTGENEQYF; cdr3_nt: TGTGCCAGCAGCCCCTCTACCGGCCTCGGGACAGGGGAAAACGAGCAGTACTTC
clone_size: .; d_call: TRBD2; j_call: TRBJ2-7; v_call: TRBV4-1; cdr3_aa: CASSQEGGREIQYF; cdr3_nt: TGCGCCAGCAGCCAAGAGGGCGGGAGGGAAATTCAGTACTTC
clone_size: .; d_call: TRBD1; j_call: TRBJ2-1; v_call: TRBV6-5; cdr3_aa: CASSYPGQADGEQFF; cdr3_nt: TGTGCCAGCAGTTACCCCGGACAGGCGGACGGTGAGCAGTTCTTC
clone_size: .; d_call: TRBD2; j_call: TRBJ2-5; v_call: TRBV7-9; cdr3_aa: CASSPPLTSGGPTPETQYF; cdr3_nt: TGTGCCAGCAGCCCCCCCCTTACTAGCGGGGGGCCAACTCCAGAGACCCAGTACTTC
clone_size: .; d_call: .; j_call: TRBJ1-6; v_call: TRBV6-5; cdr3_aa: CASSYSSAAISPLHF; cdr3_nt: TGTGCCAGCAGTTACTCTAGTGCTGCGATTTCACCCCTCCACTTT
clone_size: .; d_call: .; j_call: TRBJ1-1; v_call: TRBV7-7; cdr3_aa: CASSPQVGLGTEAFF; cdr3_nt: TGTGCTAGCAGTCCCCAGGTAGGTCTGGGCACTGAAGCTTTCTTT